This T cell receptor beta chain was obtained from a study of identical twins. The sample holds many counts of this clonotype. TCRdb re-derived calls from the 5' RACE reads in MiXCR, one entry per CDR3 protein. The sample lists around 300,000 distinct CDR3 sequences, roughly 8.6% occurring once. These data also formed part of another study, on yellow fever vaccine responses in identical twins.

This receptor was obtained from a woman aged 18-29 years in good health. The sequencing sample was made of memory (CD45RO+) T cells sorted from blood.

The DNA of the CDR3 is TGTGCTAGTGGTTTAGTCGGGGGCGACACCGGGGAGCTGTTTTTT. It translates to CASGLVGGDTGELFF. The rearrangement links TRBV12-5 to TRBJ2-2, with D perhaps assigned TRBD1 or TRBD2 (6 bases each). CDR3 length: 15 amino acids. Per the germline V gene, CDR1 is LGHNT and CDR2 is FRNRAP. With 3 bases removed from V and 3 bases from J, the gap between germline ends came to 11 bases.